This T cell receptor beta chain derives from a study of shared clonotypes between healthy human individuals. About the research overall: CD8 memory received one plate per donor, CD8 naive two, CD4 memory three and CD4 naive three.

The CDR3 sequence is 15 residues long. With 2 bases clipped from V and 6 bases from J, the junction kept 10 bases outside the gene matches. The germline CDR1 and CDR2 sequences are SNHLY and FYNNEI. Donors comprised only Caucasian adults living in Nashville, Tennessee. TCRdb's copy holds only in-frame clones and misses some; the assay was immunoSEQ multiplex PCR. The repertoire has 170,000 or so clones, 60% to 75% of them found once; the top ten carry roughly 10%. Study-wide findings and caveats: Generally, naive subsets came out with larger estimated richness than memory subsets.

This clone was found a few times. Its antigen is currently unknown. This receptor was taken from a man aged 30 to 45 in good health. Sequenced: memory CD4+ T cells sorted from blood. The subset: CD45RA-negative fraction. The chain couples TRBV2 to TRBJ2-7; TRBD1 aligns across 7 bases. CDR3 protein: CASSEYRGGAGEQYF. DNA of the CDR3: TGTGCCAGCAGTGAATATCGAGGGGGCGCGGGCGAGCAGTACTTC.